These 27 T cell receptor beta chains share one sample of origin, sequenced in a study of T cells after yellow fever vaccination. TCRdb reprocessed the 5' RACE reads via MiXCR and lists one record per CDR3 protein. This sample carries some 600,000 distinct CDR3 sequences, roughly an eighth of them seen once, and the ten largest clones take 14% to 15%. The input for sequencing was PBMCs, taken on the day of the yellow fever booster vaccination. Receptors originate from a man aged 25-45 years who received the YFV17D yellow fever vaccine.

The V call is TRBV9, the J call TRBJ2-7, with 10 bases matching TRBD2. CDR3 length equals 16 residues. Germline V lookup: CDR1 SGDLS, CDR2 YYNGEE. Trimming took 4 bases from V and 5 from J; bases not matched to a gene: 12. CDR3 sequence (DNA): TGTGCCAGCAGCCAGATAGCGGGAGGCTTACGTAACGAGCAGTACTTC. Translating gives CASSQIAGGLRNEQYF. The whole variable domain, remainder taken from reference TRBV9 and TRBJ2-7, is DSGVTQTPKHLITATGQRVTLRCSPRSGDLSVYWYQQSLDQGLQFLIQYYNGEERAKGNILERFSAQQFPDLHSELNLSSLELGDSALYFCASSQIAGGLRNEQYFGPGTRLTVT.

The chain employs TRBV2 and TRBJ2-3, with 9 nucleotides matching TRBD2. The CDR3 loop spans 17 amino acids. J was trimmed by 3 bases and V by 4 bases; bases with no gene match: 11. Germline V gene data show CDR1 as SNHLY and CDR2 as FYNNEI. CDR3 in amino acids: CASSADSREGGTDTQYF. CDR3 DNA: TGTGCCAGCAGTGCCGATTCGCGGGAGGGGGGGACAGATACGCAGTATTTT.

The V call is TRBV6-5, the J call TRBJ1-1, with D possibly being TRBD1 (6 bases). The V and J ends lost 2 bases and 7 bases respectively, with 14 bases between them. The CDR3 consists of 14 residues. The V gene's germline CDR1 is MNHEY and CDR2 SVGAGI. The CDR3 is CASSYEGRGGEAFF. For the CDR3, the DNA is TGTGCCAGCAGTTACGAGGGCAGGGGCGGTGAAGCTTTCTTT.

This clonotype turned up a few times. The chain has TRBV7-9 and TRBJ2-1; 8 bases align to TRBD1. Germline CDR1 and CDR2: SEHNR and FQNEAQ (reference sequence). The J segment lost 8 bases and the V segment lost 1 base, leaving 7 bases of the junction unmatched. There are 15 residues in the CDR3. The CDR3 spells CASSLGGTGRDEQFF. CDR3 bases: TGTGCCAGCAGCTTAGGAGGGACAGGACGGGATGAGCAGTTCTTC. The full variable domain, with the rest looked up from reference TRBV7-9 and TRBJ2-1, is DTGVSQNPRHKITKRGQNVTFRCDPISEHNRLYWYRQTLGQGPEFLTYFQNEAQLEKSRLLSDRFSAERPKGSFSTLEIQRTEQGDSAMYLCASSLGGTGRDEQFFGPGTRLTVL.

The rearrangement joins TRBV20-1 to TRBJ2-2; D gene unclear. CDR3 length: 15 residues. V lost 6 bases and J 4 bases, leaving 18 bases between the germline ends. Germline values: CDR1 DFQATT, CDR2 SNEGSKA (reference sequence). In DNA, the CDR3 is TGCAGTGCCACGCGACTGTCTCTGGGCACCGGGGAGCTGTTTTTT. It encodes CSATRLSLGTGELFF.

For the CDR3, the DNA is TGTGCCAGCGTCCCAGAGCTTCTTAGCTGGGCCGGGGAGCTGTTTTTT. Its protein is CASVPELLSWAGELFF. The chain carries TRBV7-9 and TRBJ2-2, with D unclear. Germline loops: CDR1 SEHNR, CDR2 FQNEAQ (reference sequence). The V gene lost 8 bases and the J gene lost 6 bases, with 22 bases spanning the gap. There are 16 residues in the CDR3.

The genes are TRBV12-3 or TRBV12-4 and TRBJ2-6; no reliable D call. There are 14 residues in the CDR3. The ends were cut back, 5 bases at V and 0 bases at J, with 5 bases in the middle. The CDR3 coding sequence is TGTGCCAGCAGTCACAACTCTGGGGCCAACGTCCTGACTTTC. It translates to CASSHNSGANVLTF.

V gene TRBV27 combines with J gene TRBJ2-3; 12 nucleotides agree with TRBD2. The CDR3 covers 16 residues. The V gene's germline CDR1 is MNHEY and CDR2 SMNVEV (reference sequence). The V segment lost 5 bases and the J segment 5 bases; nucleotides outside the gene matches: 8. In DNA, the CDR3 is TGTGCCAGCAGTACCTCAACTAGCGGGAGGATAGATACGCAGTATTTT. Translation gives CASSTSTSGRIDTQYF.

This CDR3 reads CASSLARTGGTEAFF. Written as DNA, the CDR3 is TGTGCCAGCAGCTTAGCGCGGACAGGGGGGACTGAAGCTTTCTTT. This sequence joins TRBV7-2 and TRBJ1-1, with 10 nucleotides matching TRBD1. The CDR3 contains 15 residues. Unmatched junction bases numbered 3, after V lost 0 bases and J lost 5 bases. Germline V CDR1 and CDR2: SGHTA, FQGNSA.

This clonotype has more than one count but fewer than ten. The chain recombines TRBV12-3 or TRBV12-4 with TRBJ1-4; D not certain. V shed 3 bases and J shed 8 bases, with 16 bases lying between them. The CDR3 sequence is 15 residues long. The CDR3 loop reads CASSLKASLGEKLFF. The DNA of the CDR3 is TGTGCCAGCAGTTTGAAGGCCTCGCTAGGGGAAAAACTGTTTTTT.

The chain is built from TRBV6-2 or TRBV6-3 and TRBJ2-7, with TRBD2 as a possible D gene (5 bases). CDR3 length: 18 amino acids. The germline V and J ends were trimmed by 3 bases and 2 bases, with 23 bases remaining between them. Germline V gives CDR1 MNHEY, CDR2 SVGEGT. CDR3 sequence reads: CASSYNLRAGPLTYEQYF. DNA of the CDR3: TGTGCCAGCAGTTATAACCTCCGCGCGGGTCCGCTAACCTACGAGCAGTACTTC.

There are many counts of this clonotype. The chain combines TRBV5-5 with TRBJ2-1; 7 positions match TRBD2. The junction had 7 bases not matched to a gene; V was cut back by 1 base and J by 3 bases. Germline CDR1 SGHKS, CDR2 YYEKEE (reference sequence). The CDR3 has 16 residues. CDR3 nucleotide sequence: TGTGCCAGCAGCTTGCAGCGGGGCTACGTCTACAATGAGCAGTTCTTC. Its protein product is CASSLQRGYVYNEQFF.

This clonotype has just a few counts. V is TRBV25-1 and J is TRBJ1-1, with D perhaps TRBD1 (5 bases). This CDR3 is 18 amino acids long. With 0 bases removed from V and 6 bases from J, the gap between germline ends came to 23 bases. CDR1 is MGHDK, CDR2 SYGVNS, per germline. CDR3 bases: TGTGCCAGCAGTGAATATCTTTTAGGGGCAGGACGATGGTCTGAAGCTTTCTTT. Protein product: CASSEYLLGAGRWSEAFF.

In this sample, this clonotype turned up a few times. The genes are TRBV10-3 and TRBJ2-7; D gene uncertain. The CDR3 is made up of 13 amino acids. V lost 4 bases and J 1 base, leaving 8 bases between the germline ends. From germline, CDR1 is ENHRY and CDR2 SYGVKD. CDR3 protein: CAISADGSYEQYF. CDR3 nucleotide sequence: TGTGCCATCAGTGCGGACGGTTCCTACGAGCAGTACTTC.

The chain recombines TRBV20-1 with TRBJ1-2; weak D call: TRBD1 (6 bases). The CDR3 has 13 amino acids. The germline CDR1 and CDR2 sequences are DFQATT and SNEGSKA (reference sequence). V lost 0 bases and J 7 bases, leaving 12 bases between the germline ends. The CDR3 DNA sequence: TGCAGTGCTAGAGAGGTGACAGGCGGTGGCTACACCTTC. Amino acids: CSAREVTGGGYTF.

This clonotype was seen more than once but under ten times. This chain uses TRBV6-5 with TRBJ2-3; TRBD1 matches at 8 bases. Trimming took 2 bases from V and 1 from J; bases not matched to a gene: 2. Germline V lookup: CDR1 MNHEY, CDR2 SVGAGI. CDR3 length: 15 amino acids. Here the CDR3 reads CASSYLTGGTDTQYF. The CDR3 DNA reads TGTGCCAGCAGTTACCTGACAGGGGGCACAGATACGCAGTATTTT.

The CDR3 spells CASSQNRLNYGYTF. The CDR3 DNA is TGCGCCAGCAGCCAAAATAGACTTAACTATGGCTACACCTTC. The rearrangement links TRBV4-3 to TRBJ1-2; D is uncertain. CDR3 length: 14 residues. The germline gives CDR1 LGHNA, CDR2 YSLEER. V was clipped by 2 bases and J by 1 base, with 8 bases between them.

This clonotype has just a few counts. CDR3 DNA: TGTGCCAGCAGTTCCGGGACAGGATTCTCACCCCTCCACTTT. Translation gives CASSSGTGFSPLHF. The V gene is TRBV2, the J gene TRBJ1-6, with 8 bases lining up with TRBD1. The CDR3 is 14 residues long. Germline V CDR1 and CDR2: SNHLY, FYNNEI. With 5 bases clipped from V and 10 bases from J, the junction kept 7 bases outside the gene matches.

The rearrangement links TRBV18 to TRBJ2-7; a possible D gene is TRBD2 (5 bases). This CDR3 spans 13 amino acids. Trimming cost V 3 bases and J 7 bases, with 13 bases left between them. Germline V gene sequence: CDR1 KGHSH, CDR2 LQKENI. CDR3 sequence: CASSPAGAVEQYF. CDR3 nucleotides: TGTGCCAGCTCACCCGCCGGAGCGGTTGAGCAGTACTTC.

This clonotype was counted between two and nine times. This sequence joins TRBV6-2 or TRBV6-3 and TRBJ1-5; D is undetermined. Trimming took 8 bases from V and 0 from J, leaving 14 bases between them. Germline values: CDR1 MNHEY, CDR2 SVGEGT. This CDR3 region has 15 residues. This CDR3 is CASFPASNSNQPQHF. The CDR3, as DNA: TGTGCCAGCTTTCCAGCCAGCAATAGCAATCAGCCCCAGCATTTT.

This clonotype was seen a handful of times. The chain joins TRBV18 to TRBJ1-2, with a weak D call TRBD1 (5 bases). Trimming removed 3 bases at V and 5 bases at J, with 10 bases between. Germline CDR1 reads KGHSH; CDR2 reads LQKENI. The CDR3 extends over 13 amino acids. In DNA form, the CDR3 reads TGTGCCAGCTCACCGGGGGAAGCGTATGGCTACACCTTC. Encoded protein: CASSPGEAYGYTF.

This clonotype was seen a few times. The gene calls are TRBV19 and TRBJ2-1; D unclear. V gave up 6 bases and J gave up 5 bases, with 17 bases separating them. This CDR3 spans 15 amino acids. Germline CDR1 is LNHDA and CDR2 is SQIVND (reference sequence). CDR3: CASSARLTSHNEQFF. Written as DNA, the CDR3 is TGTGCCAGTAGCGCCCGGTTGACGAGTCACAATGAGCAGTTCTTC.

V and J are TRBV27 and TRBJ2-7, with a weak D call TRBD1 (6 bases). This CDR3 has 15 residues. The ends were cut back, 7 bases at V and 1 base at J, with 17 bases in the middle. CDR1 is MNHEY, CDR2 SMNVEV, per germline (reference sequence). The CDR3 spells CASIAQGTGSYEQYF. As DNA, the CDR3 is TGTGCCAGCATTGCACAGGGTACCGGGTCCTACGAGCAGTACTTC.

The rearrangement joins TRBV18 to TRBJ2-2, with TRBD2 as a possible D gene (5 bases). This CDR3 has 16 residues. Trimming left V 6 bases short and J 2 bases short, with 16 bases between. CDR1 is KGHSH, CDR2 LQKENI, per germline. The CDR3 protein is CASSSGSGANTGELFF. DNA of the CDR3: TGTGCCAGCTCCTCGGGAAGCGGAGCCAACACCGGGGAGCTGTTTTTT.

This clonotype was counted between two and nine times. The chain carries TRBV5-1 and TRBJ2-7; no definite D call. The V gene's germline CDR1 is SGHRS and CDR2 YFSETQ. The CDR3 length is 15 residues. V dropped 4 bases and J dropped 4 bases, with 18 bases sitting between them. The CDR3 is CASSPGVGFRYEQYF. CDR3 sequence (DNA): TGCGCCAGCAGCCCTGGAGTGGGGTTCCGGTACGAGCAGTACTTC.

The rearrangement links TRBV18 to TRBJ2-3; D is possibly TRBD1 (6 bases). Germline V gene sequence: CDR1 KGHSH, CDR2 LQKENI. Trimming left V 3 bases short and J 2 bases short, with 9 bases between. The CDR3 is made up of 14 amino acids. CDR3 nucleotide sequence: TGTGCCAGCTCACCCACAGGGCACACAGATACGCAGTATTTT. It encodes CASSPTGHTDTQYF. The full variable domain, rest sourced from reference TRBV18 and TRBJ2-3, is NAGVMQNPRHLVRRRGQEARLRCSPMKGHSHVYWYRQLPEEGLKFMVYLQKENIIDESGMPKERFSAEFPKEGPSILRIQQVVRGDSAAYFCASSPTGHTDTQYFGPGTRLTVL.

The chain combines TRBV7-6 with TRBJ2-7; a weak D match, TRBD2 (6 bases). The CDR3 length is 18 residues. The V end was cut by 2 bases, the J end by 0 bases, with 20 bases between. Germline V gives CDR1 SGHVS, CDR2 FNYEAQ. CDR3 nucleotide sequence: TGTGCCAGCAGCTTAAGGGACTCCCATCAGCCCAGCTCCTACGAGCAGTACTTC. This translates into CASSLRDSHQPSSYEQYF.